This T cell receptor beta chain was sequenced for a study of shared clonotypes between healthy human individuals. The overall study: Per donor, three plates held CD4 naive cells, three held CD4 memory, two held CD8 naive and one held CD8 memory. Study-wide findings and caveats: Naive subsets tended to show greater estimated richness than memory subsets.

With respect to this clone: What it recognizes is unknown.

Into CD45RA+ naive and CD45RA-negative memory subsets, the CD4+ cells were split. This CDR3 has 15 residues. Trimming left V 1 base short and J 0 bases short, with 8 bases between. Germline loops: CDR1 LGHNT, CDR2 FRNRAP. Only in-frame clones appear in the TCRdb table, and some are missing; sequencing was by immunoSEQ multiplex PCR. The sample holds about 1.1 million clones, approximately 77% seen once. Material: memory CD4+ T cells from PBMCs. Subset given: CD45RA-negative fraction. This sequence was found in a man aged 18 to 29 in good health. Some clones in this sample may be carry-over from other donors' samples. This sequence joins TRBV12-5 and TRBJ2-3; D possibly corresponds to TRBD1 (6 bases). The CDR3 DNA reads as TGTGCTAGTGGTTTGGACAGGGCGAGCACAGATACGCAGTATTTT. Residues: CASGLDRASTDTQYF.